One and the same sample provided the 3 T cell receptor beta chains below, sequenced in a study of T cell changes during pregnancy in multiple sclerosis. This table comes from immunoSEQ multiplex PCR, and its TCRdb copy is limited to in-frame clones, with some not included. Among 30,000 to 40,000 clones, 90% were seen once, and the ten largest hold about 5.2%. The specimen comprised peripheral blood, sampled in the third trimester of pregnancy. The origin of the receptors is a female donor in good health, enrolled as a control in a pregnancy study.

The CDR3 loop reads CASTTGGGYTF. In DNA form, the CDR3 reads TGTGCCAGCACAACAGGAGGGGGCTACACCTTC. This chain joins TRBV6-5 and TRBJ1-2; D is possibly TRBD1 (5 bases). Germline loops: CDR1 MNHEY, CDR2 SVGAGI. This CDR3 region has 11 residues. The V gene lost 7 bases and the J gene lost 8 bases, with 11 bases spanning the gap.

The gene calls are TRBV4-1 and TRBJ2-7; D remains ambiguous. The germline V and J ends were trimmed by 0 bases and 4 bases, with 4 bases remaining between them. The CDR3 has 12 residues. CDR1 MGHRA and CDR2 YSYEKL come from the germline V gene. CDR3 nucleotides: TGCGCCAGCAGCCAAGACCAATACGAGCAGTACTTC. Encoded protein: CASSQDQYEQYF.

The V and J genes are TRBV11-2 and TRBJ2-1, with 13 positions matching TRBD2. Germline trimming cut 1 base from V and 7 bases from J; bases unmatched to any gene: 4. The CDR3 extends over 16 amino acids. CDR1 and CDR2 from the germline V gene are SGHAT and FQNNGV. The CDR3 DNA follows: TGTGCCAGCAGCTTAGGGGGACTAGCGGGGTATAATGAGCAGTTCTTC. Its protein product is CASSLGGLAGYNEQFF.